The rows below give T cell receptor beta chains drawn from one sample of a study of cytomegalovirus exposure and HLA in healthy donors. Sequencing used immunoSEQ multiplex PCR; TCRdb keeps in-frame clones, though not all of them. The table lists tens of thousands of clones, about 95% of them singletons, with more than 0.65% in the top ten. Sequencing was done on a sample of PBMCs. The receptors here all came from a woman aged 18 to 35 in good health and CMV-seronegative. The CDR3 runs from the conserved cysteine through the conserved F or W. A D gene is named only where the DNA matches it firmly. Expanded clones get a size class; other rows say once, few or many, or leave the size out.

j_call clone_size v_call d_call cdr3_aa cdr3_nt
TRBJ1-1 . TRBV13 . CASSPAGERGMNTEAFF TGTGCCAGCAGCCCCGCGGGGGAGAGGGGAATGAACACTGAAGCTTTCTTT
TRBJ2-7 . TRBV2 TRBD2 CASSETLAGGPEQYF TGTGCCAGCAGCGAAACCCTAGCGGGGGGCCCCGAGCAGTACTTC
TRBJ1-5 . TRBV4-1 TRBD1 CASSHVTTGFFNQPQHF TGCGCCAGCAGCCACGTTACGACAGGGTTTTTTAATCAGCCCCAGCATTTT
TRBJ2-1 . TRBV25-1 TRBD1 CASAARDSNNEQFF TGTGCCAGCGCTGCTAGGGACAGCAACAATGAGCAGTTCTTC
TRBJ2-7 . TRBV19 TRBD1 CASSTWTGLSYEQYF TGTGCCAGTAGTACCTGGACAGGCTTATCCTACGAGCAGTACTTC
TRBJ2-5 . TRBV9 TRBD1 CASSPRTGRETQYF TGTGCCAGCAGCCCGAGGACAGGCCGTGAGACCCAGTACTTC
TRBJ2-1 . TRBV4-3 TRBD1 CASSQERGTGTYNEQFF TGCGCCAGCAGCCAAGAACGCGGGACAGGGACTTACAATGAGCAGTTCTTC
TRBJ2-7 . TRBV5-1 TRBD1 CASSSGQGPYEQYF TGCGCCAGCAGCTCGGGACAGGGCCCCTACGAGCAGTACTTC
TRBJ2-7 . TRBV10-3 . CAISGENGRRSSYEQYF TGTGCCATCAGTGGGGAGAATGGCCGTAGGAGCTCCTACGAGCAGTACTTC
TRBJ2-1 once TRBV4-1 TRBD2 CASSHPGGGRSTGGPEYNEQFF TGCGCCAGCAGCCACCCCGGCGGGGGGAGATCAACGGGAGGGCCAGAGTACAATGAGCAGTTCTTC
TRBJ2-6 . TRBV15 TRBD2 CATSGRLAGGGGANVLTF TGTGCCACCAGCGGTCGACTAGCGGGAGGTGGTGGGGCCAACGTCCTGACTTTC
TRBJ1-1 . TRBV19 . CASSYNLYTEAFF TGTGCCAGTAGTTATAACTTATACACTGAAGCTTTCTTT
TRBJ2-7 . TRBV28 . CASRATSSYEQYF TGTGCCAGCAGGGCGACTAGCTCCTACGAGCAGTACTTC
TRBJ2-7 . TRBV18 TRBD1 CASSPDRGNEQYF TGTGCCAGCTCACCGGACAGGGGAAACGAGCAGTACTTC
TRBJ1-1 once TRBV5-1 . CASSLAVWNTEAFF TGCGCCAGCAGCTTGGCCGTTTGGAACACTGAAGCTTTCTTT
TRBJ1-4 . TRBV7-9 . CASSLAGQSNEKLFF TGTGCCAGCAGCTTAGCGGGCCAAAGTAATGAAAAACTGTTTTTT
TRBJ2-3 . TRBV4-3 . CASSQESAGNTDTQYF TGCGCCAGCAGCCAAGAGTCCGCGGGAAACACAGATACGCAGTATTTT
TRBJ1-2 . TRBV19 TRBD1 CASSMDRDSYGYTF TGTGCCAGTAGTATGGACAGGGATTCCTATGGCTACACCTTC
TRBJ2-7 . TRBV19 . CASSIETGTLYEQYF TGTGCCAGTAGTATAGAGACAGGGACTTTGTACGAGCAGTACTTC
TRBJ2-7 once TRBV5-1 . CASSLTGPYEQYF TGCGCCAGCAGCTTGACAGGGCCCTACGAGCAGTACTTC
TRBJ2-1 . TRBV27 TRBD2 CASSMLSGGLYNEQFF TGTGCCAGCAGTATGCTTAGCGGGGGCCTATACAATGAGCAGTTCTTC
TRBJ1-4 . TRBV28 . CASSFREKYEKLFF TGTGCCAGCAGTTTCCGGGAGAAATATGAAAAACTGTTTTTT
TRBJ1-2 . TRBV27 TRBD1 CASSRTGGARGYTF TGTGCCAGCAGTCGGACAGGGGGCGCGCGGGGCTACACCTTC
TRBJ2-1 . TRBV7-6 . CASSSTGSGEQFF TGTGCCAGCAGCTCCACAGGGTCCGGTGAGCAGTTCTTC
TRBJ2-1 . TRBV7-2 TRBD2 CASSRVWRGASSYNEQFF TGTGCCAGCAGCCGAGTGTGGCGGGGGGCTAGCTCCTACAATGAGCAGTTCTTC
TRBJ2-5 . TRBV7-8 TRBD2 CASIPGTSAQETQYF TGTGCCAGCATCCCCGGGACTAGCGCGCAAGAGACCCAGTACTTC